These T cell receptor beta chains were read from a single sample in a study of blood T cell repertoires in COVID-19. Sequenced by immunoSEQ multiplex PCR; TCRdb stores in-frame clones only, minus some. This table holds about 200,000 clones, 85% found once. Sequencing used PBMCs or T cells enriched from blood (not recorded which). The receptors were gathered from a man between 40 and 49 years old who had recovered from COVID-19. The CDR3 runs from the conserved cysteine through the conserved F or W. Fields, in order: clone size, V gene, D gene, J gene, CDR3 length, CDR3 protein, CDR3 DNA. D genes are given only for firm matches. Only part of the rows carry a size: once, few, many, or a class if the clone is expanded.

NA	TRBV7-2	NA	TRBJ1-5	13	CASSLQGNQPQHF	TGTGCCAGCAGCTTGCAGGGGAATCAGCCCCAGCATTTT
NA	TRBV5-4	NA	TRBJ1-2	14	CASSLESLTRGYTF	TGTGCCAGCAGCTTGGAATCTCTCACGAGGGGCTACACCTTC
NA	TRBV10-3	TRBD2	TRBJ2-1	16	CAISESGTSAYNEQFF	TGTGCCATCAGCGAATCCGGGACTAGCGCCTACAATGAGCAGTTCTTC
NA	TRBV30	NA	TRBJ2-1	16	CAWSVYRQGARNEQFF	TGTGCCTGGAGTGTATACCGGCAGGGCGCTCGCAATGAGCAGTTCTTC
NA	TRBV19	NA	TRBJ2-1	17	CASSRPRSTGVYNEQFF	TGTGCCAGTAGTAGACCGCGAAGCACGGGGGTTTACAATGAGCAGTTCTTC
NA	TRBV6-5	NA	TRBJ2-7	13	CASSTPGVDEQYF	TGTGCCAGCAGTACCCCAGGGGTAGACGAGCAGTACTTC
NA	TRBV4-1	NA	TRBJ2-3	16	CASSQERAFSTDTQYF	TGCGCCAGCAGCCAAGAGCGGGCCTTTAGCACAGATACGCAGTATTTT
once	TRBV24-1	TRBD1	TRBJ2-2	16	CATSRTGTGGTGELFF	TGTGCCACCAGTAGAACCGGGACAGGGGGCACCGGGGAGCTGTTTTTT
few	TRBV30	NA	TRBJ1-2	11	CAWSGANGYTF	TGTGCCTGGAGTGGGGCTAATGGCTACACCTTC
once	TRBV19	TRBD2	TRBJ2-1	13	CASTTSVYNEQFF	TGTGCCAGTACAACTAGCGTCTACAATGAGCAGTTCTTC
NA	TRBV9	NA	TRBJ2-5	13	CASSGGEMATQYF	TGTGCCAGCAGCGGGGGGGAGATGGCGACCCAGTACTTC
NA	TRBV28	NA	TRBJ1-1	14	CASSSLKTATEAFF	TGTGCCAGCAGTTCTCTTAAAACAGCCACTGAAGCTTTCTTT
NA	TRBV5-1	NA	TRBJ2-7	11	CASSLQDEQYF	TGCGCCAGCAGCTTGCAGGACGAGCAGTACTTC
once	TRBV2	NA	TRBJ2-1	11	CASSGEERQFF	TGTGCCAGCAGTGGGGAGGAGCGGCAGTTCTTC
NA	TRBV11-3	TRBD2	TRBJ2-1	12	CASSLGGIEQFF	TGTGCCAGCAGCTTGGGGGGGATTGAGCAGTTCTTC
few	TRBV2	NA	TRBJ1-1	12	CASSVVNTEAFF	TGTGCCAGCAGTGTCGTGAACACTGAAGCTTTCTTT
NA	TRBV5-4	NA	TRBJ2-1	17	CASSSAVAASSYNEQFF	TGTGCCAGCAGCTCCGCAGTAGCGGCGAGCTCCTACAATGAGCAGTTCTTC
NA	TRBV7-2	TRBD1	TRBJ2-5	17	CASSLLLTRQGKETQYF	TGTGCCAGCAGCTTATTATTGACCAGACAGGGGAAAGAGACCCAGTACTTC
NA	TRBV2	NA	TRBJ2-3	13	CASTGQPTDTQYF	TGTGCCAGCACAGGGCAGCCCACAGATACGCAGTATTTT
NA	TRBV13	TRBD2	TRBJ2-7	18	CASSFFGSSGRATYEQYF	TGTGCCAGCAGCTTTTTCGGTAGTAGCGGGAGGGCGACCTACGAGCAGTACTTC
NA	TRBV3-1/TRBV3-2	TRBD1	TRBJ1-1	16	CASSQGRRGLGTEAFF	TGTGCCAGCAGCCAAGGAAGAAGGGGGCTGGGCACTGAAGCTTTCTTT
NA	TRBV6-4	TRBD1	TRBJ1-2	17	CASSYTGTGGAKYGYTF	TGTGCCAGCAGTTATACCGGGACAGGGGGCGCGAAATATGGCTACACCTTC
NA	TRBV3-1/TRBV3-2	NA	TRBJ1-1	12	CASSSSTREAFF	TGTGCCAGCAGCTCCAGTACACGTGAAGCTTTCTTT
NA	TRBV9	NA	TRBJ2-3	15	CASSVGSSGTDTQYF	TGTGCCAGCAGCGTAGGCTCCTCGGGCACAGATACGCAGTATTTT
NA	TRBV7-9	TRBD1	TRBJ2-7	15	CASSLLGTGASEQYF	TGTGCCAGCAGCTTATTAGGGACAGGGGCCTCCGAGCAGTACTTC
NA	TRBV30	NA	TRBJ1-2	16	CAWLPGHIRARYGYTF	TGTGCCTGGTTACCGGGACACATAAGAGCCCGATATGGCTACACCTTC
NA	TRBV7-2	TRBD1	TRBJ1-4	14	CASSVGQGYEKLFF	TGTGCCAGCAGCGTGGGACAGGGTTACGAAAAACTGTTTTTT
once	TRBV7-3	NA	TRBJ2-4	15	CASGTGTTAKNIQYF	TGTGCCAGCGGTACAGGCACGACGGCCAAAAACATTCAGTACTTC
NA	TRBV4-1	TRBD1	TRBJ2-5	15	CASSQAQGAQETQYF	TGCGCCAGCAGCCAAGCGCAGGGGGCACAAGAGACCCAGTACTTC
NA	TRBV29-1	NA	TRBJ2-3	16	CSVEGAGLGHTDTQYF	TGCAGCGTTGAAGGTGCGGGACTGGGTCACACAGATACGCAGTATTTT
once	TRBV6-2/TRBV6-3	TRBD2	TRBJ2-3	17	CASSYAPGTTSTDTQYF	TGTGCCAGCAGTTACGCGCCCGGGACTACTAGCACAGATACGCAGTATTTT
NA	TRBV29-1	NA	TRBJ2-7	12	CSVATGSYEQYF	TGCAGCGTTGCTACAGGATCCTACGAGCAGTACTTC
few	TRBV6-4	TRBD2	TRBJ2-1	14	CASSEAGEHNEQFF	TGTGCCAGCAGTGAAGCGGGAGAACACAATGAGCAGTTCTTC
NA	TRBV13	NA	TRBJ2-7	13	CASSTGQYYEQYF	TGTGCCAGCAGCACCGGACAGTACTACGAGCAGTACTTC
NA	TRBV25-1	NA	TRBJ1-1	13	CASSKTANTEAFF	TGTGCCAGCAGTAAGACAGCCAACACTGAAGCTTTCTTT
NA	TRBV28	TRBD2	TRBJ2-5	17	CASSLLGASGDQETQYF	TGTGCCAGCAGTTTACTGGGGGCTAGCGGGGATCAAGAGACCCAGTACTTC
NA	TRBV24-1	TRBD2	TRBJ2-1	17	CATSDVRGTSGNNEQFF	TGTGCCACCAGTGATGTTAGGGGGACTAGCGGGAACAATGAGCAGTTCTTC
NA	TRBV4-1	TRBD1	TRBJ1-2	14	CASSQGDRAYGYTF	TGCGCCAGCAGCCAGGGGGACAGGGCCTATGGCTACACCTTC
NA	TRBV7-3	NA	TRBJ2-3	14	CASSPTGLSDTQYF	TGTGCCAGCAGCCCCACCGGACTCTCAGATACGCAGTATTTT
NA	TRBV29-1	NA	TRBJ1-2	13	CSVGRDWPYGYTF	TGCAGCGTTGGAAGGGACTGGCCATATGGCTACACCTTC
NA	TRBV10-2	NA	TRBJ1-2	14	CASRDGGPNYGYTF	TGCGCCAGCAGGGACGGAGGACCTAACTATGGCTACACCTTC
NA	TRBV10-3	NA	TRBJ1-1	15	CAISESSFISTEAFF	TGTGCCATCAGTGAGTCTAGCTTCATCAGCACTGAAGCTTTCTTT
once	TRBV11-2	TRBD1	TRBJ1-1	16	CASSSGTGSLPPEAFF	TGTGCCAGCAGCTCCGGGACAGGGTCCCTGCCGCCTGAAGCTTTCTTT
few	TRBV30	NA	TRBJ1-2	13	CAWSVLQDYGYTF	TGTGCCTGGAGTGTACTACAGGACTATGGCTACACCTTC
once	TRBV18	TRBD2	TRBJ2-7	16	CASSPGTSLARYEQYF	TGTGCCAGCTCCCCCGGGACTAGCTTGGCCAGATACGAGCAGTACTTC
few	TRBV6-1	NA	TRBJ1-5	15	CASSEAHYSNQPQHF	TGTGCCAGCAGTGAAGCACATTATAGCAATCAGCCCCAGCATTTT
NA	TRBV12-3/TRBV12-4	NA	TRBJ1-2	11	CASSFGQGYTF	NA
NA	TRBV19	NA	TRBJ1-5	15	CASSNRSSYNQPQHF	TGTGCCAGTAGTAACAGGAGTTCGTACAATCAGCCCCAGCATTTT
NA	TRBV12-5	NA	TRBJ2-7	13	CASGFGGTEEQYF	TGTGCTAGTGGTTTTGGCGGGACGGAAGAGCAGTACTTC
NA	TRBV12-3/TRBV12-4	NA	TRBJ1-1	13	CASSIFGGNEAFF	TGTGCCAGCAGCATCTTTGGGGGGAATGAAGCTTTCTTT
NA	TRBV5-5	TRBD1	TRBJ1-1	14	CASSLGPGGTEAFF	TGTGCCAGCAGCTTGGGACCAGGGGGGACTGAAGCTTTCTTT
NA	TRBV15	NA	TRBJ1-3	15	CATSRDVTTGNTIYF	TGTGCCACCAGCAGAGATGTCACAACTGGAAACACCATATATTTT
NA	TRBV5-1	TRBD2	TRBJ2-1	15	CASSLGSGRANEQFF	TGCGCCAGCAGCTTGGGTAGCGGGAGGGCCAATGAGCAGTTCTTC